Listed below are T cell receptor beta chains from one sample, sequenced in a study of T cell responses to AZD1222 COVID-19 vaccine. TCRdb's copy holds only in-frame clones and misses some; the assay was immunoSEQ multiplex PCR. The sample includes 90,000 to 150,000 clones, roughly 90% of them seen just once. The sequencing here drew on peripheral blood, taken on day 0 of AZD1222 vaccination. Source of these receptors: an adult in good health. Both conserved end residues are part of each CDR3. Fields, in order: J gene, D gene, V gene, clone size, CDR3 protein, CDR3 DNA. D genes are given only for firm matches. Not all rows give a size; the values are once, few, many and, for expanded clones, a class.

j_gene: TRBJ1-2; d_gene: TRBD1; v_gene: TRBV10-3; abundance: few; CDR3aa: CAISDGTGSNYGYTF; CDR3nt: TGTGCCATCAGTGATGGGACAGGGTCTAACTATGGCTACACCTTC
j_gene: TRBJ1-5; d_gene: .; v_gene: TRBV2; abundance: few; CDR3aa: CASTSGTINQPQHF; CDR3nt: TGTGCCAGCACATCCGGGACCATCAATCAGCCCCAGCATTTT
j_gene: TRBJ1-1; d_gene: TRBD1; v_gene: TRBV4-1; abundance: .; CDR3aa: CASSQTGTGLDTEAFF; CDR3nt: TGCGCCAGCAGCCAAACCGGGACAGGGTTGGACACTGAAGCTTTCTTT
j_gene: TRBJ2-1; d_gene: .; v_gene: TRBV4-1; abundance: many; CDR3aa: CASSQVLLWRGDYNEQFF; CDR3nt: TGCGCCAGCAGCCAGGTGCTACTTTGGCGGGGAGACTACAATGAGCAGTTCTTC
j_gene: TRBJ1-2; d_gene: .; v_gene: TRBV5-4; abundance: .; CDR3aa: CASSLANEGWYGYTF; CDR3nt: TGTGCCAGCAGCTTGGCCAACGAGGGCTGGTATGGCTACACCTTC
j_gene: TRBJ1-2; d_gene: .; v_gene: TRBV19; abundance: .; CDR3aa: CASNDRFGYGYTF; CDR3nt: TGTGCCAGTAACGACAGGTTTGGCTATGGCTACACCTTC
j_gene: TRBJ1-5; d_gene: .; v_gene: TRBV7-2; abundance: .; CDR3aa: CASSSLNQPQHF; CDR3nt: TGTGCCAGCAGCTCTTTGAATCAGCCCCAGCATTTT
j_gene: TRBJ1-2; d_gene: .; v_gene: TRBV24-1; abundance: .; CDR3aa: CATSDTYRDGYTF; CDR3nt: TGTGCCACCAGTGATACCTACAGGGATGGCTACACCTTC
j_gene: TRBJ2-1; d_gene: TRBD2; v_gene: TRBV3-1/TRBV3-2; abundance: .; CDR3aa: CASSQALTSGYNEQFF; CDR3nt: TGTGCCAGCAGCCAAGCTCTGACTAGCGGCTACAATGAGCAGTTCTTC
j_gene: TRBJ2-2; d_gene: TRBD1; v_gene: TRBV5-1; abundance: .; CDR3aa: CASSPHRDSTTGELFF; CDR3nt: TGCGCCAGCAGCCCCCACCGGGACAGTACCACCGGGGAGCTGTTTTTT
j_gene: TRBJ2-1; d_gene: TRBD2; v_gene: TRBV30; abundance: .; CDR3aa: CAWTDALAGVVYNEQFF; CDR3nt: TGTGCCTGGACCGACGCACTAGCGGGAGTGGTGTACAATGAGCAGTTCTTC
j_gene: TRBJ1-3; d_gene: .; v_gene: TRBV28; abundance: few; CDR3aa: CASRETAGSGNTIYF; CDR3nt: TGTGCCAGCAGAGAGACCGCAGGCTCTGGAAACACCATATATTTT
j_gene: TRBJ1-4; d_gene: TRBD1; v_gene: TRBV5-1; abundance: .; CDR3aa: CASSFGQGAEKLFF; CDR3nt: TGCGCCAGCAGCTTCGGACAGGGAGCCGAAAAACTGTTTTTT
j_gene: TRBJ2-3; d_gene: .; v_gene: TRBV7-9; abundance: few; CDR3aa: CASSLLDQTDTQYF; CDR3nt: TGTGCCAGCAGCCTTTTGGACCAAACAGATACGCAGTATTTT
j_gene: TRBJ1-2; d_gene: .; v_gene: TRBV29-1; abundance: .; CDR3aa: CSVGREDYGYTF; CDR3nt: TGCAGCGTTGGCAGGGAGGACTATGGCTACACCTTC
j_gene: TRBJ2-1; d_gene: .; v_gene: TRBV7-3; abundance: .; CDR3aa: CASSYYNEQFF; CDR3nt: TGTGCCAGCAGCTACTACAATGAGCAGTTCTTC
j_gene: TRBJ2-3; d_gene: TRBD2; v_gene: TRBV7-2; abundance: .; CDR3aa: CASSSIGVAGEWPDTQYF; CDR3nt: TGTGCCAGCAGCTCCATTGGGGTTGCGGGAGAGTGGCCAGATACGCAGTATTTT
j_gene: TRBJ1-2; d_gene: .; v_gene: TRBV30; abundance: .; CDR3aa: CAWSVANGYTF; CDR3nt: TGTGCCTGGAGTGTTGCTAATGGCTACACCTTC
j_gene: TRBJ2-5; d_gene: TRBD1; v_gene: TRBV28; abundance: once; CDR3aa: CASKDPGQGIQETQYF; CDR3nt: TGTGCCAGCAAAGATCCGGGACAGGGAATTCAAGAGACCCAGTACTTC
j_gene: TRBJ2-1; d_gene: TRBD1; v_gene: TRBV29-1; abundance: few; CDR3aa: CSVSHRGDYNEQFF; CDR3nt: TGCAGCGTCTCGCACAGGGGGGATTACAATGAGCAGTTCTTC
j_gene: TRBJ2-1; d_gene: .; v_gene: TRBV9; abundance: .; CDR3aa: CASSYSGDTYNEQFF; CDR3nt: TGTGCCAGCAGCTATAGCGGAGACACCTACAATGAGCAGTTCTTC
j_gene: TRBJ2-3; d_gene: .; v_gene: TRBV30; abundance: once; CDR3aa: CAWSVGVRDTQYF; CDR3nt: TGTGCCTGGAGTGTTGGCGTGCGGGATACGCAGTATTTT
j_gene: TRBJ2-1; d_gene: .; v_gene: TRBV7-2; abundance: .; CDR3aa: CASSYTSYGEQFF; CDR3nt: TGTGCCAGCAGCTACACTAGCTACGGTGAGCAGTTCTTC
j_gene: TRBJ1-1; d_gene: .; v_gene: TRBV5-1; abundance: .; CDR3aa: CASSLDAQDTEAFF; CDR3nt: TGCGCCAGCAGCTTGGACGCCCAGGACACTGAAGCTTTCTTT
j_gene: TRBJ2-7; d_gene: TRBD2; v_gene: TRBV15; abundance: .; CDR3aa: CATSRGSGGSYEQYF; CDR3nt: TGTGCCACCAGCAGAGGGAGCGGGGGCTCCTACGAGCAGTACTTC
j_gene: TRBJ2-5; d_gene: .; v_gene: TRBV5-1; abundance: .; CDR3aa: CASSLVGPPETQYF; CDR3nt: TGCGCCAGCAGCTTGGTGGGGCCTCCTGAGACCCAGTACTTC
j_gene: TRBJ1-2; d_gene: .; v_gene: TRBV5-1; abundance: .; CDR3aa: CASSVPGAYGYTF; CDR3nt: TGCGCCAGCAGCGTGCCGGGAGCATATGGCTACACCTTC
j_gene: TRBJ2-1; d_gene: TRBD1; v_gene: TRBV29-1; abundance: .; CDR3aa: CSVESRTGAYNEQFF; CDR3nt: TGCAGCGTTGAAAGTAGGACAGGGGCCTACAATGAGCAGTTCTTC
j_gene: TRBJ2-1; d_gene: TRBD2; v_gene: TRBV7-9; abundance: .; CDR3aa: CASHVRLAGNNEQFF; CDR3nt: TGTGCCAGCCACGTGAGACTAGCGGGAAACAATGAGCAGTTCTTC
j_gene: TRBJ2-3; d_gene: TRBD1; v_gene: TRBV7-3; abundance: .; CDR3aa: CASSPDRDTDTQYF; CDR3nt: TGTGCCAGCAGCCCCGACAGGGACACAGATACGCAGTATTTT
j_gene: TRBJ2-1; d_gene: .; v_gene: TRBV9; abundance: .; CDR3aa: CASSDKSREDEQFF; CDR3nt: TGTGCCAGCAGCGACAAGTCACGAGAGGATGAGCAGTTCTTC
j_gene: TRBJ1-1; d_gene: TRBD1; v_gene: TRBV6-5; abundance: .; CDR3aa: CASSYSPRGPEAFF; CDR3nt: TGTGCCAGCAGTTACTCTCCGAGGGGGCCTGAAGCTTTCTTT
j_gene: TRBJ2-3; d_gene: TRBD2; v_gene: TRBV5-1; abundance: .; CDR3aa: CASSFTSGSPQTQYF; CDR3nt: TGCGCCAGCAGCTTTACTAGCGGGAGTCCCCAAACGCAGTATTTT
j_gene: TRBJ1-3; d_gene: .; v_gene: TRBV2; abundance: .; CDR3aa: CASTGRPSSGNTIYF; CDR3nt: TGTGCCAGCACCGGACGTCCGAGCTCTGGAAACACCATATATTTT
j_gene: TRBJ1-6; d_gene: .; v_gene: TRBV2; abundance: .; CDR3aa: CATSLGRGSDPLHF; CDR3nt: TGTGCCACAAGCCTGGGTAGGGGCTCGGACCCCCTCCACTTT
j_gene: TRBJ2-3; d_gene: .; v_gene: TRBV7-3; abundance: .; CDR3aa: CASSPPGLRTDTQYF; CDR3nt: TGTGCCAGCAGCCCCCCGGGACTCCGCACAGATACGCAGTATTTT
j_gene: TRBJ2-5; d_gene: .; v_gene: TRBV27; abundance: .; CDR3aa: CASSLSLTQYF; CDR3nt: TGTGCCAGCAGTTTAAGTCTGACCCAGTACTTC
j_gene: TRBJ1-2; d_gene: TRBD1; v_gene: TRBV5-1; abundance: .; CDR3aa: CASSPSTGGAPGYGYTF; CDR3nt: TGCGCCAGCAGCCCTTCCACAGGGGGCGCCCCGGGATATGGCTACACCTTC
j_gene: TRBJ2-2; d_gene: .; v_gene: TRBV6-4; abundance: .; CDR3aa: CASRTATGELFF; CDR3nt: TGTGCCAGCAGAACAGCTACCGGGGAGCTGTTTTTT
j_gene: TRBJ1-5; d_gene: .; v_gene: TRBV27; abundance: .; CDR3aa: CASSETGVNQPQHF; CDR3nt: TGTGCCAGCAGTGAGACGGGGGTAAATCAGCCCCAGCATTTT
j_gene: TRBJ2-2; d_gene: TRBD1; v_gene: TRBV28; abundance: .; CDR3aa: CASRYRGLDTGELFF; CDR3nt: TGTGCCAGCAGGTACAGGGGGCTGGACACCGGGGAGCTGTTTTTT
j_gene: TRBJ2-7; d_gene: .; v_gene: TRBV28; abundance: .; CDR3aa: CASSPGTYEQYF; CDR3nt: TGTGCCAGCAGTCCCGGAACCTACGAGCAGTACTTC
j_gene: TRBJ1-1; d_gene: .; v_gene: TRBV18; abundance: .; CDR3aa: CASSSDGNTEAFF; CDR3nt: TGTGCCAGCTCTTCAGACGGGAACACTGAAGCTTTCTTT
j_gene: TRBJ1-2; d_gene: .; v_gene: TRBV4-1; abundance: once; CDR3aa: CASSQEGRGYGYTF; CDR3nt: TGCGCCAGCAGCCAAGAGGGCAGGGGCTATGGCTACACCTTC
j_gene: TRBJ1-1; d_gene: .; v_gene: TRBV29-1; abundance: .; CDR3aa: CSVEDFKNGKLNTEAFF; CDR3nt: TGCAGCGTTGAAGATTTCAAAAACGGGAAACTGAACACTGAAGCTTTCTTT
j_gene: TRBJ1-3; d_gene: .; v_gene: TRBV27; abundance: .; CDR3aa: CASSSARVGPSGNTIYF; CDR3nt: TGTGCCAGCAGTTCGGCCCGGGTAGGGCCCTCTGGAAACACCATATATTTT
j_gene: TRBJ1-2; d_gene: TRBD1; v_gene: TRBV5-4; abundance: .; CDR3aa: CASSPQGDFGYTF; CDR3nt: TGTGCCAGCAGCCCCCAGGGGGACTTCGGCTACACCTTC